Included here is one T cell receptor beta chain sequence, with context. Clones were read by immunoSEQ multiplex PCR, and TCRdb kept only the in-frame ones, dropping some. The table includes some 110,000 clones, around 85% detected once. In germline, CDR1 is MNHEY, CDR2 SVGEGT. V lost 0 bases and J lost 4, with 18 bases in between. The length of the CDR3 is 17 residues. This sample stems from a study of T cell responses to AZD1222 COVID-19 vaccine. This TCR derives from an adult in good health. The chain recombines TRBV6-2 or TRBV6-3 with TRBJ1-1; D not resolved. The sequenced sample was peripheral blood, obtained on day 0 of MenACWY control vaccination. CDR3 nucleotide sequence: TGTGCCAGCAGTTACTCAGGAGCTCCCGAGTTGTTCACTGAAGCTTTCTTT. Amino acids: CASSYSGAPELFTEAFF.